Listed below are T cell receptor beta chains from one sample, sequenced in a study of PD-1 blockade in classical Hodgkin lymphoma. Produced via immunoSEQ multiplex PCR; TCRdb's table is partial and in-frame only. The data hold approximately 36,000 clones, with roughly three quarters observed a single time. The sequenced sample was peripheral blood mononuclear cells (PBMCs), obtained before the second cycle of nivolumab. These receptors were collected from a human donor with classical Hodgkin lymphoma. The CDR3 runs from the conserved cysteine through the conserved F or W. A D gene is named only where the DNA matches it firmly. Part of the rows lack a size; the others show once, few, many or a class for expanded clones.

abundance	v_gene	d_gene	j_gene	len	CDR3nt	CDR3aa
.	TRBV6-5	.	TRBJ1-5	14	TGTGCCAGCAGTTACTCGACCCCAAATCAGCCCCAGCATTTT	CASSYSTPNQPQHF
once	TRBV5-8	TRBD1	TRBJ1-2	12	TGTGCCAGCAGCCCGGACAGGGATGGCTACACCTTC	CASSPDRDGYTF
few	TRBV2	.	TRBJ1-6	13	TGTGCCACCACCCCCTTGGTGGGTTCACCCCTCCACTTT	CATTPLVGSPLHF
few	TRBV6-8	.	TRBJ1-4	14	TGTGCCAGCAGAGGGTGGTCCACCAATGAAAAACTGTTTTTT	CASRGWSTNEKLFF
.	TRBV4-3	.	TRBJ1-2	14	TGCGCCAGCAGCCAAGATATTGGAATTGGGGGCTACACCTTC	CASSQDIGIGGYTF
.	TRBV5-4	TRBD2	TRBJ2-7	17	TGTGCCAGCAGCTTGGGCCTTAGCGGGTCAATCAGCTACGAGCAGTACTTC	CASSLGLSGSISYEQYF
.	TRBV27	.	TRBJ1-6	15	TGTGCCAGCAGTCCACTCGGGACGGACAATTCACCCCTCCACTTT	CASSPLGTDNSPLHF
few	TRBV28	TRBD2	TRBJ2-7	13	TGTGCCAGCAGTATCGGGACTATCTACGAGCAGTACTTC	CASSIGTIYEQYF
.	TRBV6-5	.	TRBJ2-3	13	TGTGCCAGCACCCCAACGGGCACAGATACGCAGTATTTT	CASTPTGTDTQYF
few	TRBV7-2	.	TRBJ1-5	15	TGTGCCAGCAGGACGGCCGGGATTAGCAATCAGCCCCAGCATTTT	CASRTAGISNQPQHF
once	TRBV30	TRBD1	TRBJ2-2	14	TGTGCCTGGAGTACACAGGGGACCACCGGGGAGCTGTTTTTT	CAWSTQGTTGELFF
few	TRBV28	.	TRBJ2-7	15	TGTGCCAGCAGCTTGACCTGGGCGACCCTATACGAGCAGTACTTC	CASSLTWATLYEQYF
.	TRBV6-5	TRBD1	TRBJ1-5	16	TGTGCCAGCAGTTATTCGGGACAGGGGAATAATCAGCCCCAGCATTTT	CASSYSGQGNNQPQHF
few	TRBV11-3	.	TRBJ2-1	14	TGTGCCAGCAGTCATGGGGCGACATACAATGAGCAGTTCTTC	CASSHGATYNEQFF
.	TRBV7-3	.	TRBJ2-5	14	TGTGCCAGCAGCTTACCGGGACCGCAAGAGACCCAGTACTTC	CASSLPGPQETQYF
few	TRBV5-4	.	TRBJ2-7	13	TGTGCCAGCAGCTTTCAAGGGGTCCACGAGCAGTACTTC	CASSFQGVHEQYF
few	TRBV28	TRBD2	TRBJ2-1	14	TGTGCCAGCAGTGCTAGCGGATCCTACAATGAGCAGTTCTTC	CASSASGSYNEQFF
.	TRBV5-1	.	TRBJ2-7	16	TGCGCCAGCAGCTTGTCTCTGGGGGTGAGCTCCTACGAGCAGTACTTC	CASSLSLGVSSYEQYF
.	TRBV5-4	.	TRBJ1-2	13	TGTGCCAGCAGCTTTATGGTAGGGGGTGGCTACACCTTC	CASSFMVGGGYTF
once	TRBV5-6	.	TRBJ2-1	12	TGTGCCAGCAGCTTAAGGGTGAATGAGCAGTTCTTC	CASSLRVNEQFF
.	TRBV7-2	TRBD1	TRBJ2-5	18	TGTGCCAGCAACCCTCACATTGGGCGGACAGGGAACTCGGGGGAGCAGTACTTC	CASNPHIGRTGNSGEQYF
.	TRBV18	.	TRBJ2-3	16	TGTGCCAGCTCACCACGAACAGCCACTAGCACAGATACGCAGTATTTT	CASSPRTATSTDTQYF
.	TRBV2	TRBD1	TRBJ2-4	15	TGTGCCAGCAGTGCTCCCCTTCGGGACAGTTGGATTCAGTACTTC	CASSAPLRDSWIQYF
once	TRBV30	.	TRBJ1-3	16	TGTGCCTGGAGTGCCCTCGGACTCACCTCTGGAAACACCATATATTTT	CAWSALGLTSGNTIYF
few	TRBV11-3	.	TRBJ1-1	14	TGTGCCAGCAGCTTAGATCAAACGTTACCTGAAGCTTTCTTT	CASSLDQTLPEAFF
medium-sized	TRBV18	TRBD1	TRBJ1-2	14	TGTGCCAGCTCACCGCGGGACAGAACCGACGGCTACACCTTC	CASSPRDRTDGYTF
few	TRBV2	.	TRBJ1-1	13	TGTGCCAGCATCAGCGGGGCTCGCACTGAAGCTTTCTTT	CASISGARTEAFF
.	TRBV5-8	.	TRBJ1-2	13	TGTGCCAGCAGCTTGGGTTCTAACTATGGCTACACCTTC	CASSLGSNYGYTF
few	TRBV4-3	.	TRBJ2-7	15	TGCGCCAGCAGCCAAGATTCCGGGTACTCCTACGAGCAGTACTTC	CASSQDSGYSYEQYF
.	TRBV4-3	TRBD1	TRBJ2-2	15	TGCGCCAGCAGCCCACAGGGGGCGGTCACCGGGGAGCTGTTTTTT	CASSPQGAVTGELFF
.	TRBV2	.	TRBJ2-7	13	TGTGCCAGCAGTGAACAGGGTCTAGGCGAGCAGTACTTC	CASSEQGLGEQYF
.	TRBV28	TRBD1	TRBJ2-5	14	TGTGCCAGCAGGGGACAGGGGGCGGGTGAGACCCAGTACTTC	CASRGQGAGETQYF
.	TRBV6-6	.	TRBJ2-5	13	TGTGCCAGCAGGAACGGGATCCAAGAGACCCAGTACTTC	CASRNGIQETQYF
.	TRBV5-1	TRBD2	TRBJ2-7	15	TGCGCCAGCAATATCGGCGGGAGAATTGGCTACGAGCAGTACTTC	CASNIGGRIGYEQYF
.	TRBV28	TRBD1	TRBJ1-2	13	TGTGCCAGCAGTTTCAGGGGGAACTATGGCTACACCTTC	CASSFRGNYGYTF
once	TRBV14	.	TRBJ1-1	16	TGTGCCAGCAGCCAAGATTGGTGGAGTGGGGGTACTGAAGCTTTCTTT	CASSQDWWSGGTEAFF
few	TRBV11-2	.	TRBJ2-7	11	TGTGCCAGCAGCTTAACCTACGAGCAGTACTTC	CASSLTYEQYF
few	TRBV30	.	TRBJ1-1	13	TGTGCCTGGAGTGTACCCTGGGCAGCTGAAGCTTTCTTT	CAWSVPWAAEAFF
.	TRBV5-6	.	TRBJ1-1	14	TGTGCCAGCAGCTTGACTTGGAAGGTCCCTGAAGCTTTCTTT	CASSLTWKVPEAFF
.	TRBV5-1	.	TRBJ2-1	14	TGCGCCAGCAGCTTGGACAGGGTAGGCAATGAGCAGTTCTTC	CASSLDRVGNEQFF
.	TRBV4-3	.	TRBJ1-3	14	TGCGCCAGCAGCCAAGGGGCAGGGGGAAACACCATATATTTT	CASSQGAGGNTIYF
.	TRBV5-6	.	TRBJ2-7	15	TGTGCCAGCAGCTTTCGTGGCTTAATGAGCTACGAGCAGTACTTC	CASSFRGLMSYEQYF
.	TRBV6-6	.	TRBJ2-1	13	TGTGCCAGCAGTTACCTTGGTAGCAATGAGCAGTTCTTC	CASSYLGSNEQFF
.	TRBV6-6	.	TRBJ1-2	12	TGTGCCAGCAGGGGCGGGGGCTTTGGCTACACCTTC	CASRGGGFGYTF
.	TRBV28	.	TRBJ2-3	12	TGTGCCAGCAGCCCCCCTGCGGCGTCGCAGTATTTT	CASSPPAASQYF
.	TRBV11-3	.	TRBJ2-3	16	TGTGCCAGCAGCGTTGGTCTGCGGGGTCCCACAGATACGCAGTATTTT	CASSVGLRGPTDTQYF
.	TRBV19	TRBD1	TRBJ2-2	15	TGTGCCAGTAGAACCGGGACAGTCAACACCGGGGAGCTGTTTTTT	CASRTGTVNTGELFF
.	TRBV6-5	TRBD2	TRBJ2-7	13	TGTGCCAGCACCGGGACTATAAATTACGAGCAGTACTTC	CASTGTINYEQYF
once	TRBV9	TRBD2	TRBJ2-7	15	TGTGCCAGCAGCATTACTAGCGGCTCCTCCTACGAGCAGTACTTC	CASSITSGSSYEQYF
.	TRBV28	.	TRBJ1-2	13	TGTGCCAGCAGTTTTGGGGGGGCAAGGGGCTACACCTTC	CASSFGGARGYTF
.	TRBV5-5	.	TRBJ1-6	12	TGTGCCAGCAGCTCGGACGGAAGATCCCTCCACTTT	CASSSDGRSLHF
.	TRBV5-1	.	TRBJ2-3	15	TGCGCCAGCAGCTTGGGCGCTGGGAGCACAGATACGCAGTATTTT	CASSLGAGSTDTQYF
.	TRBV5-8	.	TRBJ2-2	16	TGTGCCAGCAGCCACGATCCGGGTCGGAACACCGGGGAGCTGTTTTTT	CASSHDPGRNTGELFF
.	TRBV14	.	TRBJ1-6	14	TGTGCCAGCAGCCAAGAGGGGGCATGGTCACCCCTCCACTTT	CASSQEGAWSPLHF
.	TRBV6-5	.	TRBJ2-1	14	TGTGCCAGCAGAGAGGGGGGACCATACAATGAGCAGTTCTTC	CASREGGPYNEQFF
.	TRBV10-3	.	TRBJ2-1	15	TGTGCCATCAGCCGGGACTCCCCTTCCTACAATGAGCAGTTCTTC	CAISRDSPSYNEQFF
.	TRBV15	TRBD2	TRBJ2-7	15	TGTGCCACCAGCAGAGGGACTAGCGGGACCTACGAGCAGTACTTC	CATSRGTSGTYEQYF